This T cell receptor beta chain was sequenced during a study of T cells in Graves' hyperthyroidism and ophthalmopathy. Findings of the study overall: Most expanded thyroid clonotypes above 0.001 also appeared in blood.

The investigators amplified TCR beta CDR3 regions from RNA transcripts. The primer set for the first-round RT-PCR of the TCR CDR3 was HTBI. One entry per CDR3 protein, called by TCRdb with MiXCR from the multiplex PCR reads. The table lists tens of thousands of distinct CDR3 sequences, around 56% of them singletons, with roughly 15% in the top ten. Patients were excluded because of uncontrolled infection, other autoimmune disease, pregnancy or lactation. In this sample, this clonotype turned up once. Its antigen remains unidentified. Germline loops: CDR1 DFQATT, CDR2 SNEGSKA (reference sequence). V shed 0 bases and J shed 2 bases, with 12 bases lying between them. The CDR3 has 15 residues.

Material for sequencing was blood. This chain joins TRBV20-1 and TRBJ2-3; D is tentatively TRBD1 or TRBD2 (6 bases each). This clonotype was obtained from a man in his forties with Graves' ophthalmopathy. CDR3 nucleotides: TGCAGTGCTAGAGACGGGGGCGAACACACAGATACGCAGTATTTT. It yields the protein CSARDGGEHTDTQYF.